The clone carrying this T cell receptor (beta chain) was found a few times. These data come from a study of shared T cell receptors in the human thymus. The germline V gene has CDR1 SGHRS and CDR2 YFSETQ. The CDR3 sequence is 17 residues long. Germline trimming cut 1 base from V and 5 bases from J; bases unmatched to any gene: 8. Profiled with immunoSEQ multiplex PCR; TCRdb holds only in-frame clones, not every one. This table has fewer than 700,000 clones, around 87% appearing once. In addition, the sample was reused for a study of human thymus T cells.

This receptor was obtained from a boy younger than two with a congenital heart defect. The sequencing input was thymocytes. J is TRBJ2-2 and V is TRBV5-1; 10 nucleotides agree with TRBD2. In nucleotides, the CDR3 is TGCGCCAGCAGCTTGTCGGCTAGCGGGAGTCGGACCGGGGAGCTGTTTTTT. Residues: CASSLSASGSRTGELFF. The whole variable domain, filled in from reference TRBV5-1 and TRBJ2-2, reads KAGVTQTPRYLIKTRGQQVTLSCSPISGHRSVSWYQQTPGQGLQFLFEYFSETQRNKGNFPGRFSGRQFSNSRSEMNVSTLELGDSALYLCASSLSASGSRTGELFFGEGSRLTVL.